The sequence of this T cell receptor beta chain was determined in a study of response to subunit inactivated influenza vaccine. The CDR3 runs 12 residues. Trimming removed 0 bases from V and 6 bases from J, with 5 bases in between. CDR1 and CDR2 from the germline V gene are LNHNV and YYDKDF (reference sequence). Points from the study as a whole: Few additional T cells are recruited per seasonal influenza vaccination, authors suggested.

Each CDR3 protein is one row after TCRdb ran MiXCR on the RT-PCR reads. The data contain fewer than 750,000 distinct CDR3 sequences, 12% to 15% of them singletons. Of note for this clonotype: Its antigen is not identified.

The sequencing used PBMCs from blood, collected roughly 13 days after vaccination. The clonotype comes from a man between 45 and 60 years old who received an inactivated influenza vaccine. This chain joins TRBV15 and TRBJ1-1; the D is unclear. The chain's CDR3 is CATSRDVAEAFF. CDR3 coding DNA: TGTGCCACCAGCAGAGATGTTGCTGAAGCTTTCTTT.